This T cell receptor beta chain derives from a study of T cells after yellow fever vaccination. The study, taken as a whole, reports: The booster saw the reappearance of most primary-vaccination clones (around 96% CD4, about 90% CD8). Although most clonotypes did not, a small share appeared in both CD4 and CD8 compartments.

This clonotype was observed a few times. The antigen remains unidentified. V was cut by 4 bases and J by 3 bases, with 6 bases left in between. This CDR3 spans 13 amino acids. Germline V gene sequence: CDR1 LGHDT, CDR2 YNNKEL (reference sequence). TCRdb re-called the 5' RACE reads through MiXCR, storing one row per CDR3 protein. In the table there are more than 250,000 distinct CDR3 sequences, around 6.8% of which are singletons. This sequence originates from a young man who received the YFV17D yellow fever vaccine. The chain joins TRBV3-1 to TRBJ2-2, with D unresolved. The source material was PBMCs, sampled about 49 days after the first yellow fever vaccination. In nucleotides, the CDR3 is TGTGCCAGCAGCCCTTTGTACACCGGGGAGCTGTTTTTT. It encodes CASSPLYTGELFF.